This T cell receptor (beta chain) is from a study of blood T cell repertoires in COVID-19. Study summary: Some COVID-19 samples were acute and others convalescent; all came from the United States, Italy and Spain. From T cells, B-cell-depleted T cells, or PBMCs came the material, which was cDNA or gDNA.

Here immunoSEQ multiplex PCR was the method, and the copy in TCRdb shows in-frame clones only, minus some. The table lists approximately 110,000 clones, about two thirds of them singletons. The CDR3 totals 16 residues. Germline CDR1 is LGHDT and CDR2 is YNNKEL (reference sequence). Between the trimmed V and J ends, which lost 1 base and 0 bases, there was a span of 9 bases. Sequenced material: peripheral blood. V and J are TRBV3-1 (or the pseudogene TRBV3-2) and TRBJ1-4; D remains ambiguous. This TCR came from a human donor with acute or convalescent COVID-19. The donor label of this sample is uncertain. Here the CDR3 reads CASSQVTGATNEKLFF. The CDR3 nucleotides are TGTGCCAGCAGCCAAGTAACGGGTGCAACTAATGAAAAACTGTTTTTT.